Below, 20 T cell receptor beta chains from the same sample are listed, as sequenced in a study of blood T cell repertoires in COVID-19. Here immunoSEQ multiplex PCR was the method, and the copy in TCRdb shows in-frame clones only, minus some. The sample lists approximately 130,000 clones; about 74% were seen once. The sample consisted of peripheral blood. The receptors were gathered from a human donor in a cohort sampled during active COVID-19.

This clone was counted a single time. V is TRBV27 and J is TRBJ1-6, with D possibly TRBD1 on 6 matching bases. With 5 bases removed from V and 6 bases from J, the gap between germline ends came to 11 bases. From germline, CDR1 is MNHEY and CDR2 SMNVEV (reference sequence). CDR3 length: 14 amino acids. CDR3 in amino acids: CASSGQSPNSPLHF. Written as DNA, the CDR3 is TGTGCCAGCAGTGGACAGAGCCCTAATTCACCCCTCCACTTT.

This sequence joins TRBV30 and TRBJ2-7; 7 nucleotides line up with TRBD2. The V segment lost 5 bases and the J segment 5 bases; nucleotides outside the gene matches: 12. The CDR3 runs to 14 residues. Germline V gene sequence: CDR1 GTSNPN, CDR2 SVGIG (reference sequence). In DNA form, the CDR3 reads TGTGCCTGGGACCTCCCGGGACTATCAGACGAGCAGTACTTC. The encoded protein is CAWDLPGLSDEQYF.

As to this clone: The junction shows a germline mismatch at one end, possibly a read error. The chain is built from TRBV7-7 and TRBJ1-6; D gene uncertain. The CDR3 sequence is 13 residues long. CDR1 and CDR2 (germline): SSHAT, FNYEAQ (reference sequence). CDR3 nucleotide sequence: TGTGCTAGCAGCTTATCGCAGAATTCACCCCTCCACTTT. Its protein product is CASSLSQNSPLHF.

The chain is built from TRBV7-8 and TRBJ1-2, with 11 bases lining up with TRBD1. The ends lost 3 bases at V and 3 bases at J; junction bases unmatched: 6. Germline-derived CDR1 and CDR2 are SGHVS and FQNEAQ. This CDR3 comprises 16 residues. The CDR3 protein is CASSFGPGQGDYGYTF. As DNA, the CDR3 is TGTGCCAGCAGCTTTGGCCCGGGACAGGGGGACTATGGCTACACCTTC. Full variable domain (outside the CDR3, taken from reference TRBV7-8 and TRBJ1-2): GAGVSQSPRYKVAKRGQDVALRCDPISGHVSLFWYQQALGQGPEFLTYFQNEAQLDKSGLPSDRFFAERPEGSVSTLKIQRTQQEDSAVYLCASSFGPGQGDYGYTFGSGTRLTVV.

The V gene is TRBV19, the J gene TRBJ2-7; 8 nucleotides agree with TRBD1. The CDR3 runs 14 residues. From germline, CDR1 is LNHDA and CDR2 SQIVND (reference sequence). The V segment lost 4 bases and the J segment 3 bases; nucleotides outside the gene matches: 5. CDR3: CASSTGGLNYEQYF. The CDR3 DNA follows: TGTGCCAGTAGTACAGGGGGCCTAAACTACGAGCAGTACTTC.

This clone is a singleton in its sample. A junction end diverges from the germline sequence, so it may reflect a read error. The genes are TRBV2 and TRBJ2-7; TRBD1 matches 9 bases. The CDR3 loop spans 16 amino acids. Germline lookup yields CDR1 SNHLY and CDR2 FYNNEI. CDR3 bases: TGTGCCAGCTCGGAATCACAGGGGGCGGTTTCCTCCGAGCAGTACTTC. Encoded protein: CASSESQGAVSSEQYF.

The V call is TRBV6-1, the J call TRBJ2-7, with a possible D match to TRBD1 (5 bases). The CDR3 contains 16 residues. Germline V gives CDR1 MNHNS, CDR2 SASEGT. V was cut by 1 base and J by 0 bases, with 13 bases left in between. The chain's CDR3 is CASSEDDSMFSYEQYF. CDR3 sequence (DNA): TGTGCCAGCAGTGAAGATGACAGTATGTTCTCCTACGAGCAGTACTTC.

This chain links TRBV11-3 with TRBJ1-2; D gene unclear. This CDR3 is 12 amino acids long. The germline gives CDR1 SGHNT, CDR2 YENEEA. The V end lost 4 bases, the J end lost 4 bases, and 7 bases lay between the germline ends. This CDR3 is CASSYRAYGYTF. In DNA, the CDR3 is TGTGCCAGCAGCTACAGAGCCTATGGCTACACCTTC.

This clone was detected only once. The chain uses TRBV24-1 and TRBJ2-1; no clear D gene. Trimming cost V 4 bases and J 7 bases, with 10 bases left between them. CDR1 is KGHDR and CDR2 is SFDVKD in the germline V gene. The CDR3 runs to 13 residues. CDR3 nucleotides: TGTGCCACCAGTGACCCCGCGGAGAATGAGCAGTTCTTC. The encoded protein is CATSDPAENEQFF.

DNA of the CDR3: TGTGCTAGTGCCGCGTTCGTGGGGGCCGCAGATACGCAGTATTTT. Amino acid sequence: CASAAFVGAADTQYF. The V and J genes are TRBV12-5 and TRBJ2-3; D may be TRBD1 (6 bases). The CDR3 loop spans 15 amino acids. CDR1 is LGHNT and CDR2 is FRNRAP in the germline V gene. V lost 7 bases and J lost 4, with 18 bases in between.

This chain links TRBV18 with TRBJ2-5, with D possibly matching TRBD2 (6 bases). CDR3 length: 15 residues. V lost 1 base, J lost 2 bases, and 11 bases lay in between. From germline, CDR1 is KGHSH and CDR2 LQKENI. In nucleotides, the CDR3 is TGTGCCAGCTCACCACTGGGACTGAAACAAGAGACCCAGTACTTC. It encodes CASSPLGLKQETQYF.

V usage is TRBV15 and J usage is TRBJ2-3; 11 bases are a match to TRBD2. Germline CDR1 is LNHNV and CDR2 is YYDKDF (reference sequence). With V trimmed by 2 bases and J by 2 bases, 6 bases remained unmatched. The CDR3 consists of 17 residues. CDR3 amino acids: CATSRSYSGGDTDTQYF. The DNA for the CDR3 is TGTGCCACCAGCAGATCATATAGCGGGGGGGACACAGATACGCAGTATTTT. Full variable domain (rest looked up from reference TRBV15 and TRBJ2-3): DAMVIQNPRYQVTQFGKPVTLSCSQTLNHNVMYWYQQKSSQAPKLLFHYYDKDFNNEADTPDNFQSRRPNTSFCFLDIRSPGLGDTAMYLCATSRSYSGGDTDTQYFGPGTRLTVL.

This clone was detected only a few times. V and J are TRBV2 and TRBJ2-1, with 10 positions matching TRBD1. The length of the CDR3 is 15 residues. The ends lost 0 bases at V and 9 bases at J; junction bases unmatched: 5. Germline-derived CDR1 and CDR2 are SNHLY and FYNNEI. CDR3 in amino acids: CASSEARGTGAEQFF. The DNA for the CDR3 is TGTGCCAGCAGTGAAGCGCGGGGGACAGGGGCTGAGCAGTTCTTC.

The DNA for the CDR3 is TGTGCCAGCACTTTACCCTCGGGAGGAGTGGACACCGGGGAGCTGTTTTTT. It translates to CASTLPSGGVDTGELFF. The chain recombines TRBV7-8 with TRBJ2-2; 7 bases are shared with TRBD2. The germline gives CDR1 SGHVS, CDR2 FQNEAQ. The CDR3 extends over 17 amino acids. Losses at the gene ends were 7 bases for V and 3 bases for J; bases not matched to a gene: 14. Full variable domain (remainder filled in from reference TRBV7-8 and TRBJ2-2): GAGVSQSPRYKVAKRGQDVALRCDPISGHVSLFWYQQALGQGPEFLTYFQNEAQLDKSGLPSDRFFAERPEGSVSTLKIQRTQQEDSAVYLCASTLPSGGVDTGELFFGEGSRLTVL.

V and J are TRBV30 and TRBJ2-7; maybe TRBD2 (5 bases). The CDR3 covers 11 residues. The germline V and J ends were trimmed by 5 bases and 4 bases, with 9 bases remaining between them. Germline CDR1 and CDR2: GTSNPN and SVGIG (reference sequence). CDR3 in DNA: TGTGCCTGGGCCCGAGGGTACGAGCAGTACTTC. Amino acids: CAWARGYEQYF.

This chain connects TRBV28 to TRBJ2-7, with 7 bases identical to TRBD1. V lost 4 bases and J lost 2; bases outside the gene matches: 5. This CDR3 spans 14 amino acids. Germline loops: CDR1 MDHEN, CDR2 SYDVKM. For the CDR3, the DNA is TGTGCCAGCAGTTCCTCGGACAGGACCTACGAGCAGTACTTC. This gives the protein CASSSSDRTYEQYF. Filled out from reference TRBV28 and TRBJ2-7, the complete variable domain reads DVKVTQSSRYLVKRTGEKVFLECVQDMDHENMFWYRQDPGLGLRLIYFSYDVKMKEKGDIPEGYSVSREKKERFSLILESASTNQTSMYLCASSSSDRTYEQYFGPGTRLTVT.

This chain uses TRBV6-4 with TRBJ2-6; D gene unclear. The CDR3 loop spans 14 amino acids. The germline CDR1 and CDR2 sequences are MRHNA and SNTAGT. Trimming cost V 4 bases and J 0 bases, with 4 bases left between them. CDR3 region: CASSAISGANVLTF. CDR3 nucleotides: TGTGCCAGCAGTGCCATCTCTGGGGCCAACGTCCTGACTTTC.

The J gene is TRBJ2-3, the V gene TRBV3-1 (or the pseudogene TRBV3-2), with D maybe TRBD2 (6 bases). Trimming left V 5 bases short and J 3 bases short, with 15 bases between. The CDR3 length is 15 residues. Per the germline V gene, CDR1 is LGHDT and CDR2 is YNNKEL (reference sequence). CDR3 sequence (DNA): TGTGCCAGCAGCACTACGGTTGCGGGAACAGATACGCAGTATTTT. Its protein is CASSTTVAGTDTQYF.

The J gene is TRBJ1-5, the V gene TRBV7-8; D might be TRBD1 (5 bases). The germline V gene has CDR1 SGHVS and CDR2 FQNEAQ. Between the trimmed V and J ends, which lost 3 bases and 0 bases, there was a span of 15 bases. This CDR3 contains 17 residues. The CDR3 sequence is CASSLAAGLYSNQPQHF. In DNA, the CDR3 is TGTGCCAGCAGCTTGGCCGCAGGGTTATATAGCAATCAGCCCCAGCATTTT.

The chain couples TRBV6-5 to TRBJ2-7; tentative D call: TRBD1 (6 bases). The CDR3 totals 15 residues. Germline CDR1 reads MNHEY; CDR2 reads SVGAGI. V was clipped by 6 bases and J by 0 bases, with 15 bases between them. CDR3 amino acids: CASSPLRTASYEQYF. The CDR3 DNA reads TGTGCCAGCAGCCCCCTGCGGACAGCCTCCTACGAGCAGTACTTC.